The 27 T cell receptor beta chains listed next were all sequenced from one sample in a study of OX40 agonist ivuxolimab in advanced cancers. Using immunoSEQ multiplex PCR, the repertoire was profiled, and TCRdb retains in-frame clones only, with some absent. The sample lists some 69,000 clones, 89% occurring once. This specimen was CD4+ or CD8+ T cells sorted from blood, taken in a trial of the OX40 agonist ivuxolimab. The receptors here all came from an adult with an advanced solid tumor such as melanoma, head and neck, liver or kidney cancer.

The rearrangement uses TRBV28 and TRBJ1-3; 7 nucleotides align to TRBD1. Germline V gives CDR1 MDHEN, CDR2 SYDVKM. Unmatched junction bases numbered 8, after V lost 6 bases and J lost 3 bases. The CDR3 is 15 residues long. The CDR3 loop is CASRSGGLGGNTIYF. CDR3 in DNA: TGTGCCAGCAGGTCAGGGGGATTGGGTGGAAACACCATATATTTT.

The chain couples TRBV20-1 to TRBJ2-3; D is unclear. This CDR3 is 11 amino acids long. Per the germline V gene, CDR1 is DFQATT and CDR2 is SNEGSKA (reference sequence). Trimming pared 3 bases from V and 4 bases from J, leaving 5 bases between. CDR3 coding DNA: TGCAGTGCTAGGGCCGCAGATACGCAGTATTTT. It yields the protein CSARAADTQYF.

This chain connects TRBV10-3 to TRBJ2-7; 12 bases map to TRBD2. Trimming at V came to 2 bases and at J to 4 bases, leaving 3 bases not matched to a gene. Germline-derived CDR1 and CDR2 are ENHRY and SYGVKD. The CDR3 is 15 residues long. The DNA for the CDR3 is TGTGCCATCAGTGAGGGGACTAGCGGGTCGTACGAGCAGTACTTC. Translated, it gives CAISEGTSGSYEQYF.

This clone was seen only a few times. This chain connects TRBV5-8 to TRBJ2-7; 8 positions agree with TRBD2. The germline gives CDR1 SGHTS, CDR2 YDEGEE. The junction had 6 bases not matched to a gene; V was cut back by 4 bases and J by 3 bases. The CDR3 sequence is 14 residues long. The DNA for the CDR3 is TGTGCCAGCAGCAAGGCCGGGAGGGTCTACGAGCAGTACTTC. It translates to CASSKAGRVYEQYF.

The rearrangement uses TRBV6-1 and TRBJ2-5, with 9 bases that match TRBD1. This CDR3 is built from 16 residues. Per the germline V gene, CDR1 is MNHNS and CDR2 is SASEGT. The trim removed 4 bases at V and 2 bases at J, leaving 8 bases unmatched. CDR3 protein: CASSVVGGQGQETQYF. CDR3 sequence (DNA): TGTGCCAGCAGTGTTGTAGGCGGACAGGGGCAAGAGACCCAGTACTTC.

The V and J genes are TRBV15 and TRBJ2-2, with 8 positions matching TRBD2. This CDR3 contains 16 residues. Looked up from germline, CDR1 is LNHNV and CDR2 is YYDKDF (reference sequence). V shed 1 base, J shed 6 bases, and the junction held 7 bases outside the gene matches. CDR3 loop: CATSRAYGRASGELFF. The CDR3 region has the DNA TGTGCCACCAGCAGAGCGTACGGGAGGGCCTCCGGGGAGCTGTTTTTT.

The chain carries TRBV7-9 and TRBJ2-2, with unresolved D. Trimming shortened V by 1 base and J by 5 bases, and 11 bases separated the two germline ends. Per germline, CDR1 SEHNR and CDR2 FQNEAQ (reference sequence). The CDR3 length is 15 residues. The CDR3 DNA follows: TGTGCCAGCAGCTTAGGTTCCGGAGCGACCGGGGAGCTGTTTTTT. This codes for CASSLGSGATGELFF.

V usage is TRBV5-4 and J usage is TRBJ2-1; 7 bases align to TRBD2. CDR1 and CDR2 from the germline V gene are SGHNT and YYREEE (reference sequence). The V and J ends lost 6 bases and 3 bases, in that order; junction bases with no gene match: 9. The CDR3 spans 15 residues. The CDR3 region is CASTMGGGNYNEQFF. In nucleotides, the CDR3 is TGTGCCAGCACCATGGGCGGGGGAAACTACAATGAGCAGTTCTTC.

The gene calls are TRBV5-7 and TRBJ1-5; D is undetermined. TRBV5-7 is an ORF, and what it does is uncertain. Between the trimmed V and J ends, which lost 4 bases and 6 bases, there was a span of 11 bases. CDR3 length equals 13 residues. CDR3 loop: CASSRAPGQPQHF. In DNA form, the CDR3 reads TGTGCCAGCAGCCGCGCTCCCGGTCAGCCCCAGCATTTT.

This chain uses TRBV18 with TRBJ2-5, with TRBD1 matching 8 bases. V was clipped by 6 bases and J by 7 bases; unmatched bases: 16. Per the germline V gene, CDR1 is KGHSH and CDR2 is LQKENI. The CDR3 covers 16 residues. The CDR3 reads CASSATGPTGDRTQYF. CDR3 in DNA: TGTGCCAGCTCGGCGACGGGCCCGACAGGGGATAGGACCCAGTACTTC.

This clone was seen once. The V and J genes are TRBV28 and TRBJ2-5; 11 bases map to TRBD2. The CDR3 length is 13 residues. CDR1 is MDHEN, CDR2 SYDVKM, per germline. Trimming at V came to 9 bases and at J to 1 base, leaving 1 base not matched to a gene. The DNA of the CDR3 is TGTGCCAGTGGGACTAGCGGCCAAGAGACCCAGTACTTC. It yields the protein CASGTSGQETQYF.

The V and J genes are TRBV28 and TRBJ2-2; D not certain. The length of the CDR3 is 13 residues. From germline, CDR1 is MDHEN and CDR2 SYDVKM. V shed 1 base and J shed 4 bases, with 4 bases lying between them. Here the CDR3 DNA reads TGTGCCAGCAGTTTATTTAGCACCGGGGAGCTGTTTTTT. It encodes CASSLFSTGELFF.

The chain uses TRBV6-5 and TRBJ2-7; 9 bases fit TRBD2. The CDR3 runs 14 residues. Trimming took 6 bases from V and 4 from J; bases not matched to a gene: 7. CDR1 is MNHEY and CDR2 is SVGAGI in the germline V gene. The DNA of the CDR3 is TGTGCCAGCAGACCGGGACTAGCTAATTACGAGCAGTACTTC. Translation gives CASRPGLANYEQYF.

The genes are TRBV7-8 and TRBJ2-7; D gene uncertain. The CDR3 has 13 amino acids. The V end was cut by 0 bases, the J end by 3 bases, with 6 bases between. Per germline, CDR1 SGHVS and CDR2 FQNEAQ. The CDR3 sequence is CASSLAFIYEQYF. The CDR3 DNA is TGTGCCAGCAGCTTAGCGTTTATCTACGAGCAGTACTTC.

The genes are TRBV6-5 and TRBJ1-2; D gene ambiguous. The V gene lost 7 bases and the J gene lost 0 bases, with 12 bases spanning the gap. Germline loops: CDR1 MNHEY, CDR2 SVGAGI. This CDR3 is built from 14 residues. CDR3 sequence reads: CASIRSGANYGYTF. The CDR3 coding sequence is TGTGCCAGCATAAGGTCCGGGGCTAACTATGGCTACACCTTC.

V is TRBV11-2 and J is TRBJ2-1, with 10 bases matching TRBD1. Germline CDR1 is SGHAT and CDR2 is FQNNGV. The CDR3 has 14 residues. V lost 6 bases and J lost 9; bases outside the gene matches: 8. CDR3 DNA: TGTGCCAGCAGGGCGGACAGGGGGGGTAGTGAGCAGTTCTTC. It translates to CASRADRGGSEQFF.

This chain joins TRBV15 and TRBJ1-1, with a possible D match to TRBD1 (5 bases). Trimming pared 1 base from V and 1 base from J, leaving 13 bases between. The CDR3 runs 16 residues. Germline CDR1 LNHNV, CDR2 YYDKDF (reference sequence). In nucleotides, the CDR3 is TGTGCCACCAGCAGAGGCTGGGGGACCTCGAACACTGAAGCTTTCTTT. Protein: CATSRGWGTSNTEAFF.

This clone was recorded once. The chain links TRBV15 to TRBJ2-5; a possible D gene is TRBD2 (5 bases). Germline CDR1 reads LNHNV; CDR2 reads YYDKDF (reference sequence). Trimming stripped 1 base from V and 3 bases from J, with 6 bases between. This CDR3 is 13 amino acids long. CDR3 in amino acids: CATSRGRKETQYF. Written as DNA, the CDR3 is TGTGCCACCAGCAGAGGGAGGAAAGAGACCCAGTACTTC.

As DNA, the CDR3 is TGCAGCGTTGTAGGGGACTTTTTGGATACGCAGTATTTT. This encodes CSVVGDFLDTQYF. The gene calls are TRBV29-1 and TRBJ2-3; TRBD2 might be the D (6 bases). There are 13 residues in the CDR3. Germline V gives CDR1 SQVTM, CDR2 ANQGSEA. Trimming removed 4 bases from V and 6 bases from J, with 14 bases in between.

V and J are TRBV2 and TRBJ1-5, with a weak D call TRBD1 (6 bases). CDR3 size: 17 residues. V shed 4 bases and J shed 1 base, with 17 bases lying between them. Germline V gene lookup returns CDR1 SNHLY and CDR2 FYNNEI. CDR3 amino acids: CASSVAGGASSNQPQHF. CDR3 DNA sequence: TGTGCCAGCAGTGTAGCGGGGGGCGCTTCCAGCAATCAGCCCCAGCATTTT.

The chain uses TRBV5-1 and TRBJ1-1; D is unresolved. Trimming took 0 bases from V and 0 from J, leaving 9 bases between them. The V gene's germline CDR1 is SGHRS and CDR2 YFSETQ. The CDR3 runs 15 residues. CDR3 coding DNA: TGCGCCAGCAGCTTGGTTCCGGGAATGAACACTGAAGCTTTCTTT. Translated: CASSLVPGMNTEAFF.

The chain couples TRBV11-3 to TRBJ2-5; D call uncertain. CDR1 and CDR2 (germline): SGHNT, YENEEA. V lost 0 bases, J lost 2 bases, and 10 bases lay in between. The CDR3 extends over 15 amino acids. CDR3: CASSLELAEQETQYF. The CDR3 nucleotides are TGTGCCAGCAGCTTAGAACTGGCGGAACAAGAGACCCAGTACTTC.

The V gene is TRBV5-4, the J gene TRBJ1-1; a weak D match, TRBD1 (6 bases). The CDR3 contains 16 residues. V lost 1 base and J lost 0, with 13 bases in between. Looked up from germline, CDR1 is SGHNT and CDR2 is YYREEE (reference sequence). In DNA, the CDR3 is TGTGCCAGCAGCTTGCGCGGGGGGCCAATGAACACTGAAGCTTTCTTT. This codes for CASSLRGGPMNTEAFF.

This chain connects TRBV2 to TRBJ1-2; D is unclear. V gave up 7 bases and J gave up 0 bases, with 18 bases separating them. The CDR3 runs to 16 residues. Germline V gene lookup returns CDR1 SNHLY and CDR2 FYNNEI. The CDR3 region is CASTLIVREANYGYTF. The DNA of the CDR3 is TGTGCCAGCACTCTAATCGTCCGGGAAGCTAACTATGGCTACACCTTC.

The chain uses TRBV25-1 and TRBJ2-7; TRBD1 might be the D (5 bases). The CDR3 loop spans 13 amino acids. Trimming cost V 6 bases and J 1 base, with 10 bases left between them. Germline CDR1 and CDR2: MGHDK and SYGVNS. The CDR3 DNA follows: TGTGCCAGCAGACCCACAGGATCCTACGAGCAGTACTTC. Translating it yields CASRPTGSYEQYF.

This clone was seen only a few times. One junction end does not reproduce the germline sequence, and a read error may be involved. This chain uses TRBV7-7 with TRBJ1-3, with D uncertain. Per germline, CDR1 SSHAT and CDR2 FNYEAQ (reference sequence). CDR3 length: 15 amino acids. CDR3 coding DNA: TGTGCTAGCAGCTTAGCTGCTGGGTCTGGAAACACCATATATTTT. Encoded protein: CASSLAAGSGNTIYF.

Details on this clone: Other DNA sequences in this specimen translate into the identical CDR3. The chain employs TRBV7-2 and TRBJ2-3, with TRBD2 identical over 10 bases. V shed 3 bases, J shed 1 base, and the junction held 4 bases outside the gene matches. Germline-derived CDR1 and CDR2 are SGHTA and FQGNSA. The CDR3 sequence is 16 residues long. The CDR3 here is CASSFLAGGGTDTQYF. The CDR3 coding sequence is TGTGCCAGCAGCTTTTTAGCGGGAGGAGGCACAGATACGCAGTATTTT.